One and the same sample provided the 19 T cell receptor beta chains below, sequenced in a study of Ad26.COV2.S vaccination and SARS-CoV-2 variants. Clones were read by immunoSEQ multiplex PCR, and TCRdb kept only the in-frame ones, dropping some. The sample lists under 550,000 clones, approximately 90% occurring once. Treatment of the sample: 19 received Ad26.COV2.S at low or high dose, single or two shots; about 5 received placebo; per-sample allocation not given. The samples date from day 63 after the first vaccine or placebo injection. The sample consisted of peripheral blood, taken in a trial of Ad26.COV2.S vaccine versus placebo. The receptor set was obtained from a person between 18 and 60 years old who received the Ad26.COV2.S COVID-19 vaccine or a placebo.

The gene calls are TRBV9 and TRBJ1-5; maybe TRBD1 (6 bases). The length of the CDR3 is 13 residues. Germline V CDR1 and CDR2: SGDLS, YYNGEE. Trimming removed 3 bases at V and 5 bases at J, with 9 bases between. In DNA form, the CDR3 reads TGTGCCAGCAGCGAGGGGGAGTATCAGCCCCAGCATTTT. Its protein product is CASSEGEYQPQHF.

The gene calls are TRBV10-3 and TRBJ2-3; 9 bases are shared with TRBD2. The germline CDR1 and CDR2 sequences are ENHRY and SYGVKD. Unmatched junction bases numbered 10, after V lost 3 bases and J lost 6 bases. The CDR3 runs to 16 residues. Here the CDR3 reads CAISEAGGDIMDTQYF. The CDR3 DNA sequence: TGTGCCATCAGTGAAGCGGGGGGTGATATTATGGATACGCAGTATTTT.

This clone has a single count. This chain joins TRBV28 and TRBJ1-2; 12 nucleotides match TRBD1. After removal of 8 bases from V and 9 bases from J, the junction contained 7 bases not matched to a gene. CDR1 is MDHEN and CDR2 is SYDVKM in the germline V gene. The CDR3 is made up of 13 amino acids. CDR3 sequence: CASGTGQGASYTF. CDR3 nucleotide sequence: TGTGCCAGCGGCACGGGACAGGGGGCAAGCTACACCTTC.

The J gene is TRBJ2-3, the V gene TRBV7-2, with TRBD2 matching 8 bases. Unmatched junction bases numbered 13, after V lost 5 bases and J lost 3 bases. The germline gives CDR1 SGHTA, CDR2 FQGNSA. The CDR3 sequence is 17 residues long. CDR3: CASSPVGAGGNTDTQYF. As DNA, the CDR3 is TGTGCCAGCAGCCCGGTTGGGGCGGGGGGAAATACAGATACGCAGTATTTT.

The chain is built from TRBV3-1 (or the pseudogene TRBV3-2) and TRBJ2-1; D may be TRBD1 (6 bases). V lost 0 bases and J lost 5, with 17 bases in between. The CDR3 runs 17 residues. Germline V CDR1 and CDR2: LGHDT, YNNKEL (reference sequence). This CDR3 is CASSQELAGVKDNEQFF. The DNA of the CDR3 is TGTGCCAGCAGCCAAGAGTTAGCAGGGGTGAAGGACAATGAGCAGTTCTTC.

The rearrangement uses TRBV7-9 and TRBJ1-1; TRBD1 is a possible D gene (5 bases). Trimming removed 2 bases from V and 6 bases from J, with 13 bases in between. The CDR3 is 14 residues long. Germline CDR1 SEHNR, CDR2 FQNEAQ (reference sequence). CDR3 DNA: TGTGCCAGCAGCTTATCGGCAGGGCCCCCTGAAGCTTTCTTT. Translated: CASSLSAGPPEAFF.

This sequence joins TRBV3-1 (or the pseudogene TRBV3-2) and TRBJ2-1; 9 bases are a match to TRBD2. The ends lost 1 base at V and 6 bases at J; junction bases unmatched: 7. CDR3 length: 16 residues. The germline CDR1 and CDR2 sequences are LGHDT and YNNKEL (reference sequence). As DNA, the CDR3 is TGTGCCAGCAGCCAAGGTACGGGCGGGGGGGCCAATGAGCAGTTCTTC. This codes for CASSQGTGGGANEQFF.

This clone has a handful of counts. The rearrangement links TRBV7-9 to TRBJ2-1; D gene unclear. Trimming took off 2 bases at V and 4 bases at J, with 3 bases between the two ends. Germline CDR1 is SEHNR and CDR2 is FQNEAQ (reference sequence). This CDR3 is 12 amino acids long. The CDR3 DNA reads TGTGCCAGCAGCTTACAGTACAATGAGCAGTTCTTC. Residues: CASSLQYNEQFF.

The CDR3 DNA reads as TGTGCCAGCAGGATTCAGAGGAACACTGAAGCTTTCTTT. Translated, it gives CASRIQRNTEAFF. The chain is built from TRBV2 and TRBJ1-1; D is uncertain. The germline CDR1 and CDR2 sequences are SNHLY and FYNNEI. Trimming pared 6 bases from V and 1 base from J, leaving 9 bases between. The CDR3 covers 13 residues.

The chain couples TRBV7-3 to TRBJ2-3, with D uncertain. CDR1 SGHTA and CDR2 FQGTGA come from the germline V gene. The CDR3 is 12 residues long. Trimming stripped 5 bases from V and 6 bases from J, with 9 bases between. CDR3 in amino acids: CASSRLGDTQYF. CDR3 in DNA: TGTGCCAGCAGCCGTTTGGGGGATACGCAGTATTTT. Full variable domain (missing parts from reference TRBV7-3 and TRBJ2-3): GAGVSQTPSNKVTEKGKYVELRCDPISGHTALYWYRQSLGQGPEFLIYFQGTGAADDSGLPNDRFFAVRPEGSVSTLKIQRTERGDSAVYLCASSRLGDTQYFGPGTRLTVL.

The chain joins TRBV11-3 to TRBJ2-2; D gene uncertain. The CDR3 totals 12 residues. The germline V gene encodes CDR1 SGHNT and CDR2 YENEEA. The V and J ends lost 3 bases and 3 bases respectively, with 2 bases between them. The CDR3 reads CASSLDTGELFF. CDR3 nucleotide sequence: TGTGCCAGCAGCTTGGACACCGGGGAGCTGTTTTTT.

The J gene is TRBJ2-7, the V gene TRBV24-1; no firm D call. The CDR3 covers 13 residues. Trimming removed 7 bases at V and 0 bases at J, with 9 bases between. CDR1 and CDR2 (germline): KGHDR, SFDVKD. This CDR3 reads CATRGRSSYEQYF. CDR3 sequence (DNA): TGTGCCACCAGGGGCCGGAGCTCCTACGAGCAGTACTTC.

The chain couples TRBV4-1 to TRBJ2-1, with 7 bases fitting TRBD2. J was trimmed by 4 bases and V by 1 base; bases with no gene match: 7. Per the germline V gene, CDR1 is MGHRA and CDR2 is YSYEKL. The CDR3 is 16 residues long. The CDR3 nucleotides read TGCGCCAGCAGCCAAGTTCGAAGCGGGGTTTACAATGAGCAGTTCTTC. Amino acids: CASSQVRSGVYNEQFF.

This sequence joins TRBV9 and TRBJ2-1, with 7 bases aligning to TRBD1. J was trimmed by 1 base and V by 2 bases; bases with no gene match: 6. This CDR3 spans 16 amino acids. Germline V lookup: CDR1 SGDLS, CDR2 YYNGEE. The CDR3 sequence: CASSVRGQLSYNEQFF. Here the CDR3 DNA reads TGTGCCAGCAGCGTTAGGGGACAGTTGTCCTACAATGAGCAGTTCTTC.

The J gene is TRBJ2-5, the V gene TRBV12-5; D is ambiguous. Trimming removed 6 bases from V and 2 bases from J, with 4 bases in between. Germline lookup yields CDR1 LGHNT and CDR2 FRNRAP. This CDR3 has 11 amino acids. The DNA of the CDR3 is TGTGCTAGTGGGTATCAAGAGACCCAGTACTTC. Translating gives CASGYQETQYF.

V and J are TRBV28 and TRBJ2-1, with 10 bases aligning to TRBD2. CDR1 is MDHEN and CDR2 is SYDVKM in the germline V gene. The CDR3 sequence is 14 residues long. The V segment lost 8 bases and the J segment 7 bases; nucleotides outside the gene matches: 8. The CDR3 is CASQKALAGNEQFF. The CDR3 bases are TGTGCCAGCCAAAAAGCACTAGCGGGGAATGAGCAGTTCTTC.

V usage is TRBV19 and J usage is TRBJ1-2; 7 bases are a match to TRBD1. Germline V gene sequence: CDR1 LNHDA, CDR2 SQIVND (reference sequence). V shed 5 bases and J 4 bases; nucleotides not matched to a gene: 7. The CDR3 has 14 amino acids. CDR3 in DNA: TGTGCCAGTAGTGCCCGACAGGGAACCTATGGCTACACCTTC. Its translation: CASSARQGTYGYTF.

The chain is built from TRBV6-5 and TRBJ1-3, with unresolved D. The CDR3 loop spans 15 amino acids. Germline CDR1 is MNHEY and CDR2 is SVGAGI. Trimming removed 2 bases at V and 0 bases at J, with 8 bases between. The CDR3 spells CASSYDPASGNTIYF. CDR3 nucleotides: TGTGCCAGCAGTTACGACCCGGCCTCTGGAAACACCATATATTTT.

This chain connects TRBV27 to TRBJ2-2; a weak D match, TRBD1 (6 bases). The germline gives CDR1 MNHEY, CDR2 SMNVEV (reference sequence). The CDR3 runs to 14 residues. Trimming removed 6 bases at V and 4 bases at J, with 12 bases between. For the CDR3, the DNA is TGTGCCAGCAGCAGGGGACATTTCACCGGGGAGCTGTTTTTT. Translating gives CASSRGHFTGELFF.